The next 31 T cell receptor beta chains were all read from a single sample in a study of shared clonotypes between healthy human individuals (dated by TCRdb to 2018 to 2021). Library prep was done by the immunoSEQ multiplex PCR assay. In its TCRdb copy, this immuneACCESS table keeps in-frame sequences only and misses some clones. Where compared with another copy, unresolved V genes explain less than half of these, and the others have no known cause. This sample has about a million clones in its table, and around 74% of those were observed once. Jointly, the top ten make up 1.4% of the sample. The specimen was memory CD4+ T cells sorted from blood. The cell subset or site label corresponds to: CD45RA-negative fraction. The receptors shown here come from a man in his late teens or twenties in good health.

The CDR3 coding sequence is TGTGCCAGCAGCAGGGACCTAGCGGGAGTGGGGGTGGAGACCCAGTACTTC. It specifies CASSRDLAGVGVETQYF. The rearrangement uses TRBV5-4 and TRBJ2-5, with TRBD2 matching 10 bases. Germline assignment: CDR1 SGHNT and CDR2 YYREEE (reference sequence). The CDR3 contains 17 residues. The junction had 14 bases not matched to a gene; V was cut back by 4 bases and J by 5 bases.

The V and J genes are TRBV5-1 and TRBJ2-1, with 9 bases fitting TRBD2. Germline-derived CDR1 and CDR2 are SGHRS and YFSETQ. This CDR3 comprises 17 residues. The V and J ends lost 7 bases and 3 bases, in that order; junction bases with no gene match: 14. CDR3: CASSPGVAGAFYNEQFF. CDR3 coding DNA: TGCGCCAGCTCTCCGGGGGTAGCGGGAGCCTTCTACAATGAGCAGTTCTTC.

This chain links TRBV28 with TRBJ1-2, with D hard to call. This CDR3 contains 10 residues. With 5 bases removed from V and 6 bases from J, the gap between germline ends came to 4 bases. Per germline, CDR1 MDHEN and CDR2 SYDVKM. The CDR3 sequence: CASSSNGYTF. The CDR3 DNA is TGTGCCAGCAGTAGCAATGGCTACACCTTC.

The genes are TRBV19 and TRBJ2-5; D gene ambiguous. Per germline, CDR1 LNHDA and CDR2 SQIVND (reference sequence). V lost 2 bases and J lost 5, with 18 bases in between. CDR3 length: 16 amino acids. CDR3 in amino acids: CASSISGSPSRETQYF. The CDR3 bases are TGTGCCAGTAGTATATCAGGCAGCCCGTCCCGTGAGACCCAGTACTTC. The complete variable domain, with remaining parts taken from reference TRBV19 and TRBJ2-5, reads DGGITQSPKYLFRKEGQNVTLSCEQNLNHDAMYWYRQDPGQGLRLIYYSQIVNDFQKGDIAEGYSVSREKKESFPLTVTSAQKNPTAFYLCASSISGSPSRETQYFGPGTRLLVL.

This sequence joins TRBV11-2 and TRBJ2-3; 11 bases are a match to TRBD2. Germline-derived CDR1 and CDR2 are SGHAT and FQNNGV. The CDR3 has 16 amino acids. Unmatched junction bases numbered 4, after V lost 1 base and J lost 4 bases. CDR3 protein: CASSLGSGGGSDTQYF. CDR3 bases: TGTGCCAGCAGCTTAGGTAGCGGGGGGGGATCAGATACGCAGTATTTT. The variable domain in full, with the rest retrieved from reference TRBV11-2 and TRBJ2-3, is EAGVAQSPRYKIIEKRQSVAFWCNPISGHATLYWYQQILGQGPKLLIQFQNNGVVDDSQLPKDRFSAERLKGVDSTLKIQPAKLEDSAVYLCASSLGSGGGSDTQYFGPGTRLTVL.

This chain uses TRBV10-3 with TRBJ1-5; D possibly corresponds to TRBD1 (6 bases). The germline V and J ends were trimmed by 0 bases and 6 bases, with 12 bases remaining between them. From germline, CDR1 is ENHRY and CDR2 SYGVKD. This CDR3 spans 15 amino acids. The DNA of the CDR3 is TGTGCCATCAGTGAGTCTGGGGGGCAGGGTCAGCCCCAGCATTTT. Its translation is CAISESGGQGQPQHF.

The V and J genes are TRBV2 and TRBJ2-7; no clear D gene. Germline CDR1 reads SNHLY; CDR2 reads FYNNEI. Trimming shortened V by 5 bases and J by 0 bases, and 2 bases separated the two germline ends. The CDR3 extends over 11 amino acids. The CDR3 loop is CASSNSYEQYF. The CDR3 nucleotides read TGTGCCAGCAGTAACTCCTACGAGCAGTACTTC. Full variable domain (missing parts from reference TRBV2 and TRBJ2-7): EPEVTQTPSHQVTQMGQEVILRCVPISNHLYFYWYRQILGQKVEFLVSFYNNEISEKSEIFDDQFSVERPDGSNFTLKIRSTKLEDSAMYFCASSNSYEQYFGPGTRLTVT.

This clone appeared a few times. The V call is TRBV5-1, the J call TRBJ2-7; no definite D call. Deletions cut 0 bases from V and 1 base from J, with 14 bases between. The germline V gene has CDR1 SGHRS and CDR2 YFSETQ. The length of the CDR3 is 16 residues. CDR3 DNA sequence: TGCGCCAGCAGCTTGGGATTGGGGTCCTATTCCTACGAGCAGTACTTC. Protein product: CASSLGLGSYSYEQYF.

The gene calls are TRBV6-1 and TRBJ2-1, with 7 bases lining up with TRBD1. V trimming: 4 bases; J trimming: 1 base; junction bases outside the gene matches: 7. Germline CDR1 reads MNHNS; CDR2 reads SASEGT. The CDR3 runs to 16 residues. The CDR3, as DNA: TGTGCCAGCAGTGGTGAAGGGGGCACATCCTACAATGAGCAGTTCTTC. Translated, it gives CASSGEGGTSYNEQFF.

About this clone: Other nucleotide sequences in the sample specify the same CDR3. The V call is TRBV6-6, the J call TRBJ2-7; D not resolved. CDR1 and CDR2 (germline): MNHNY, SVGAGI (reference sequence). The CDR3 sequence is 11 residues long. The ends were cut back, 8 bases at V and 3 bases at J, with 8 bases in the middle. This CDR3 is CASGRNYEQYF. The CDR3 DNA sequence: TGTGCCAGCGGACGGAACTACGAGCAGTACTTC.

The chain carries TRBV7-8 and TRBJ2-7; 8 nucleotides line up with TRBD2. V gave up 4 bases and J gave up 2 bases; unmatched junction bases: 7. The germline gives CDR1 SGHVS, CDR2 FQNEAQ. CDR3 length: 15 amino acids. The CDR3, as DNA: TGTGCCAGCAGCTCCCAGGGCGGGAGGACCTACGAGCAGTACTTC. Translating it yields CASSSQGGRTYEQYF.

The CDR3, as DNA: TGTGCCAGCAGCCGCTGGGACAGGCCATGGGAGCAGTTCTTC. The encoded protein is CASSRWDRPWEQFF. This chain joins TRBV4-2 and TRBJ2-1; the match to TRBD1 covers 8 bases. Germline CDR1 and CDR2: LGHNA and YNFKEQ. The CDR3 is made up of 14 amino acids. The ends lost 4 bases at V and 10 bases at J; junction bases unmatched: 9.

The chain employs TRBV19 and TRBJ2-5, with TRBD1 identical over 9 bases. CDR1 is LNHDA and CDR2 is SQIVND in the germline V gene (reference sequence). Losses at the gene ends were 4 bases for V and 1 base for J; bases not matched to a gene: 1. This CDR3 is 14 amino acids long. The CDR3 region is CASSRGQGQETQYF. Written as DNA, the CDR3 is TGTGCCAGTAGTAGGGGACAGGGCCAAGAGACCCAGTACTTC.

In its sample, this clone was seen a few times. The chain uses TRBV7-2 and TRBJ2-1, with 7 bases matching TRBD2. There are 16 residues in the CDR3. The germline gives CDR1 SGHTA, CDR2 FQGNSA. V lost 1 base to trimming and J lost 2 bases; unmatched junction nucleotides: 5. This chain's CDR3 is CASSLGGGTAYNEQFF. CDR3 DNA sequence: TGTGCCAGCAGCTTAGGGGGGGGGACCGCCTACAATGAGCAGTTCTTC.

The chain links TRBV9 to TRBJ2-2, with TRBD2 as a possible D gene (7 bases). This CDR3 region has 19 residues. Germline V gene sequence: CDR1 SGDLS, CDR2 YYNGEE. V dropped 0 bases and J dropped 3 bases, with 21 bases sitting between them. In nucleotides, the CDR3 is TGTGCCAGCAGCGTAGTCCCCTTCCGCGGGGGCATGGACACCGGGGAGCTGTTTTTT. Translated: CASSVVPFRGGMDTGELFF.

CDR3 nucleotides: TGTGCCAGCAGCTCGCGGACTAGCGGGGCCCGGGATACGCAGTATTTT. Protein product: CASSSRTSGARDTQYF. The chain joins TRBV11-3 to TRBJ2-3, with 12 bases identical to TRBD2. J gave up 6 bases and V 4 bases, and 8 bases lay outside the gene matches. CDR1 is SGHNT and CDR2 is YENEEA in the germline V gene. This CDR3 has 16 residues.

At least ten counts were recorded for this clone. The CDR3 here is CASSERAGGEHNSPLHF. CDR3 bases: TGTGCCAGCTCGGAAAGGGCGGGGGGCGAACATAATTCACCCCTCCACTTT. The genes are TRBV18 and TRBJ1-6, with D possibly matching TRBD1 (6 bases). V was shortened by 6 bases and J by 5 bases, with 20 bases between the two germline ends. There are 17 residues in the CDR3. Per germline, CDR1 KGHSH and CDR2 LQKENI.

The V gene is TRBV6-1, the J gene TRBJ1-2, with D possibly TRBD1 on 6 matching bases. The CDR3 is 16 residues long. The germline gives CDR1 MNHNS, CDR2 SASEGT. V dropped 2 bases and J dropped 0 bases, with 13 bases sitting between them. This CDR3 reads CASSELAAGANYGYTF. CDR3 coding DNA: TGTGCCAGCAGTGAATTAGCGGCAGGGGCTAACTATGGCTACACCTTC.

J is TRBJ2-5 and V is TRBV7-9; possible D gene TRBD2, 5 bases. Germline V gene data show CDR1 as SEHNR and CDR2 as FQNEAQ (reference sequence). The CDR3 totals 16 residues. Trimming removed 4 bases at V and 0 bases at J, with 15 bases between. CDR3 region: CASSSYAGGYQETQYF. DNA for the CDR3: TGTGCCAGCAGCTCGTATGCGGGTGGGTACCAAGAGACCCAGTACTTC.

The J gene is TRBJ2-3, the V gene TRBV5-4, with TRBD1 matching over 7 bases. The CDR3 extends over 16 amino acids. J was trimmed by 5 bases and V by 2 bases; bases with no gene match: 11. Looked up from germline, CDR1 is SGHNT and CDR2 is YYREEE (reference sequence). This CDR3 reads CASSFYRGRGEDTQYF. As DNA, the CDR3 is TGTGCCAGCAGCTTTTACAGGGGACGGGGAGAAGATACGCAGTATTTT.

A word on this clone: Other DNA variants within this sample encode the same CDR3. The rearrangement uses TRBV5-1 and TRBJ1-3, with a tentative D call TRBD1 (6 bases). This CDR3 is 15 amino acids long. V was shortened by 4 bases and J by 0 bases, with 11 bases between the two germline ends. Germline V gene data show CDR1 as SGHRS and CDR2 as YFSETQ. CDR3 residues: CASSLGQSSGNTIYF. The DNA for the CDR3 is TGCGCCAGCAGCCTAGGACAGAGCTCTGGAAACACCATATATTTT.

Worth noting for this clone: Within the sample, other DNA sequences also encode this same CDR3. V is TRBV5-1 and J is TRBJ2-7; 11 bases align to TRBD2. This CDR3 region has 15 residues. After removal of 2 bases from V and 1 base from J, the junction contained 2 bases not matched to a gene. Germline V lookup: CDR1 SGHRS, CDR2 YFSETQ. DNA of the CDR3: TGCGCCAGCAGCTTAAGGACTAGCGGGTCCTACGAGCAGTACTTC. Its protein is CASSLRTSGSYEQYF.

CDR3 nucleotides: TGTGCCAGCAGCGGCGGGGTGGGAGATGAGCAGTTCTTC. It codes for CASSGGVGDEQFF. The gene calls are TRBV2 and TRBJ2-1; tentative D call: TRBD2 (6 bases). This CDR3 spans 13 amino acids. V was clipped by 6 bases and J by 8 bases, with 14 bases between them. Germline V gene data show CDR1 as SNHLY and CDR2 as FYNNEI.

Only a few counts were recorded for this clone. Other DNA sequences from this sample encode an identical CDR3 as well. The chain links TRBV18 to TRBJ1-2; D gene uncertain. The CDR3 runs to 13 residues. Germline lookup yields CDR1 KGHSH and CDR2 LQKENI. V dropped 3 bases and J dropped 2 bases, with 7 bases sitting between them. CDR3 sequence: CASSPGPNYGYTF. Here the CDR3 DNA reads TGTGCCAGCTCACCCGGTCCCAACTATGGCTACACCTTC.

The chain has TRBV10-2 and TRBJ2-1; D uncertain. The CDR3 is 11 amino acids. Germline V CDR1 and CDR2: WSHSY, SAAADI. Trimming removed 5 bases at V and 5 bases at J, with 4 bases between. The CDR3 region has the DNA TGCGCCAGCAGTCAACACAATGAGCAGTTCTTC. Amino acids: CASSQHNEQFF.

Only one count was recorded for this clone. V is TRBV6-6 and J is TRBJ2-5; TRBD2 might be the D (5 bases). Germline CDR1 and CDR2: MNHNY and SVGAGI (reference sequence). The CDR3 covers 15 residues. V was clipped by 0 bases and J by 5 bases, with 13 bases between them. The CDR3, as DNA: TGTGCCAGCAGTTACTCTTCGCTGGCGGGTGAGACCCAGTACTTC. Its translation: CASSYSSLAGETQYF.

The V gene is TRBV7-3, the J gene TRBJ2-5; no clear D gene. CDR1 and CDR2 from the germline V gene are SGHTA and FQGTGA. Trimming pared 0 bases from V and 2 bases from J, leaving 4 bases between. CDR3 length: 13 amino acids. CDR3 coding DNA: TGTGCCAGCAGCTTAACCCTACAAGAGACCCAGTACTTC. Translating it yields CASSLTLQETQYF. Together with reference TRBV7-3 and TRBJ2-5, the CDR3 gives the full variable domain: GAGVSQTPSNKVTEKGKYVELRCDPISGHTALYWYRQSLGQGPEFLIYFQGTGAADDSGLPNDRFFAVRPEGSVSTLKIQRTERGDSAVYLCASSLTLQETQYFGPGTRLLVL.

A note on this clone: This sample also contains other DNA sequences that code for the same CDR3. The chain joins TRBV6-6 to TRBJ1-2; D is perhaps TRBD1 (6 bases). The CDR3 runs to 14 residues. Trimming cost V 4 bases and J 1 base, with 10 bases left between them. Per germline, CDR1 MNHNY and CDR2 SVGAGI (reference sequence). The CDR3 loop is CASSSGGGNYGYTF. CDR3 nucleotide sequence: TGTGCCAGCAGTTCGGGAGGGGGTAACTATGGCTACACCTTC.

V is TRBV19 and J is TRBJ2-1; D is uncertain. CDR3 length: 16 residues. Looked up from germline, CDR1 is LNHDA and CDR2 is SQIVND (reference sequence). Deletions cut 5 bases from V and 5 bases from J, with 19 bases between. The CDR3 spells CASSPRRFSLDNEQFF. As DNA, the CDR3 is TGTGCCAGTAGTCCTCGCAGGTTCTCGTTAGACAATGAGCAGTTCTTC.

This chain uses TRBV5-1 with TRBJ2-4; 12 nucleotides line up with TRBD1. Trimming took 6 bases from V and 1 from J; bases not matched to a gene: 11. This CDR3 region has 18 residues. Per the germline V gene, CDR1 is SGHRS and CDR2 is YFSETQ. CDR3 nucleotides: TGCGCCAGCACGCTCTCCGGGACAGGGGGCTTGGCCAAAAACATTCAGTACTTC. Its translation is CASTLSGTGGLAKNIQYF.

This chain joins TRBV11-3 and TRBJ1-2; D uncertain. The CDR3 totals 13 residues. V lost 3 bases, J lost 1 base, and 6 bases lay in between. Germline lookup yields CDR1 SGHNT and CDR2 YENEEA. CDR3 region: CASSLVGNYGYTF. The CDR3 DNA sequence: TGTGCCAGCAGCTTGGTGGGTAACTATGGCTACACCTTC.